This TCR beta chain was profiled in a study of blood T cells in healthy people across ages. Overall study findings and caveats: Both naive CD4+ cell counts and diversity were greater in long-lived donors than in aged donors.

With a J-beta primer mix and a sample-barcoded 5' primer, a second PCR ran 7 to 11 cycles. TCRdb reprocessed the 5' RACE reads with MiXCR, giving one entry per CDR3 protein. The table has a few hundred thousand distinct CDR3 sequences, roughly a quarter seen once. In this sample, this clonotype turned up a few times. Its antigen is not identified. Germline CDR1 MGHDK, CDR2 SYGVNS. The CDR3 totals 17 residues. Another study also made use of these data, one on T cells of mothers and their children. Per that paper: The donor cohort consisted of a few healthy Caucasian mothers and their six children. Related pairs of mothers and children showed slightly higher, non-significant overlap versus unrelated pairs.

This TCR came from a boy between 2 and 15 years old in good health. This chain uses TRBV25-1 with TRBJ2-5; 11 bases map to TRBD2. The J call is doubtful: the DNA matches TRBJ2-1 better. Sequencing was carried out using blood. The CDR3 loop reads CASTGVVLAGGYNEQFF. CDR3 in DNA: TGTGCCAGCACCGGAGTGGTCCTAGCGGGAGGCTACAATGAGCAGTTCTTC.